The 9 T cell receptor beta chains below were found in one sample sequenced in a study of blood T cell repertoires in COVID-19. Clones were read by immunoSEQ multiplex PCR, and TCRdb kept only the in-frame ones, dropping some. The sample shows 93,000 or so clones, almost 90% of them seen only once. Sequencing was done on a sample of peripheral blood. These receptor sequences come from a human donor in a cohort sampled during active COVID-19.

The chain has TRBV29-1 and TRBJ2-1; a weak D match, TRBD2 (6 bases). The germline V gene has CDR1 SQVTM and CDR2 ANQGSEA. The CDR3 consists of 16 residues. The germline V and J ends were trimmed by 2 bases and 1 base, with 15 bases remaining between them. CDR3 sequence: CSVEKGSAGSYNEQFF. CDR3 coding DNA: TGCAGCGTTGAAAAAGGGTCGGCGGGGTCCTACAATGAGCAGTTCTTC.

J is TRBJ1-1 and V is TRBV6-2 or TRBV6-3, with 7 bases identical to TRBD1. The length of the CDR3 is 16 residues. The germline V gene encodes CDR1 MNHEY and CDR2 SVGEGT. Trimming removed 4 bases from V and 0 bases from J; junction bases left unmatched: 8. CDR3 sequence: CASSSSHRGMNTEAFF. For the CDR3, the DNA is TGTGCCAGCAGTTCCTCCCACAGGGGCATGAACACTGAAGCTTTCTTT.

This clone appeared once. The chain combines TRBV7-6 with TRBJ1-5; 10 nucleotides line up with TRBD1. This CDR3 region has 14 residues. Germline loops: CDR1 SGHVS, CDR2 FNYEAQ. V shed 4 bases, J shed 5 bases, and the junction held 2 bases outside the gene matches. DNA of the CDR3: TGTGCCAGCAGCTCCGGACAGGGGGATCAGCCCCAGCATTTT. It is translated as CASSSGQGDQPQHF.

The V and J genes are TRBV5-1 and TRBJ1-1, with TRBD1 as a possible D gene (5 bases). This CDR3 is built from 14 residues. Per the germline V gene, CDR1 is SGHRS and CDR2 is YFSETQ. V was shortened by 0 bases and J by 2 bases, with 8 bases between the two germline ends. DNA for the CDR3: TGCGCCAGCAGCTTGGGAGACAGAAACACTGAAGCTTTCTTT. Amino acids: CASSLGDRNTEAFF.

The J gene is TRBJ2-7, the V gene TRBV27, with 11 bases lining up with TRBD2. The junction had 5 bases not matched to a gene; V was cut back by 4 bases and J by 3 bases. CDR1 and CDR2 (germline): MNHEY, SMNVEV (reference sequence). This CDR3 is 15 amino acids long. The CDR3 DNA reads TGTGCCAGCAGTTCCCTAACTAGCGGGAGCTACGAGCAGTACTTC. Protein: CASSSLTSGSYEQYF.

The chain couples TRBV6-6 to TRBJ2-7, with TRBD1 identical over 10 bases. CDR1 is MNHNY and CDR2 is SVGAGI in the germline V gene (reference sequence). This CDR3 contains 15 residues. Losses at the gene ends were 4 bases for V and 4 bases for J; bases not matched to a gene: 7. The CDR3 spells CASSSPGTGEYEQYF. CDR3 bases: TGTGCCAGCAGTTCACCCGGGACAGGGGAATACGAGCAGTACTTC.

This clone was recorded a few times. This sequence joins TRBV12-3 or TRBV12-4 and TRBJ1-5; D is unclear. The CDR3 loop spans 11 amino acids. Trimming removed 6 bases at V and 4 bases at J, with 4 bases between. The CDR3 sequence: CASSLNQPQHF. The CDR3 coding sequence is TGTGCCAGCAGCCTAAATCAGCCCCAGCATTTT.

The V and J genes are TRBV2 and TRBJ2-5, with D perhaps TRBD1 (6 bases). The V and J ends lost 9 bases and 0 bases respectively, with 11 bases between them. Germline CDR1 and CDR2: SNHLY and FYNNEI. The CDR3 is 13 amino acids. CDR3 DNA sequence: TGTGCCAGTCAAGGGGACAACCAAGAGACCCAGTACTTC. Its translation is CASQGDNQETQYF.

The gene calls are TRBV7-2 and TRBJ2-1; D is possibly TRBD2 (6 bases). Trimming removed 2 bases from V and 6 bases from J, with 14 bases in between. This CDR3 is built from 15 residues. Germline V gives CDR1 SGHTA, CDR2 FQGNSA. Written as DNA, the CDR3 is TGTGCCAGCAGCTTATCTCGGGACTCCGCCAATGAGCAGTTCTTC. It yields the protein CASSLSRDSANEQFF.